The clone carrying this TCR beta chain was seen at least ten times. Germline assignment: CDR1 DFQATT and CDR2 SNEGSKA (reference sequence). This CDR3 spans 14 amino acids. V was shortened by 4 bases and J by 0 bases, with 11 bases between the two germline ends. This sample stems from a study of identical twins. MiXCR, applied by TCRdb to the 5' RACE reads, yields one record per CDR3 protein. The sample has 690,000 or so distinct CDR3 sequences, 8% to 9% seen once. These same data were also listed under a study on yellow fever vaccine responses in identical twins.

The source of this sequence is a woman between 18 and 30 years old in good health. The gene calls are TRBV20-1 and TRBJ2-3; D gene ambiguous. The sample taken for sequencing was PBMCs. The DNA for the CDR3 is TGCAGTGCTACCGACCCGGAAAGCACAGATACGCAGTATTTT. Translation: CSATDPESTDTQYF.